The 29 T cell receptor beta chains below come from one sample, sequenced in a study of T-cell reconstitution after alpha-beta-depleted transplantation in children. A library of TCRbeta sequences, prepared with unique molecular identifiers, was generated. TCRdb re-called the PCR reads through MiXCR, storing one row per CDR3 protein. The table shows hundreds of thousands of distinct CDR3 sequences, with roughly 33% occurring only once. The starting material was PBMCs from the stem cell graft donor, obtained from the stem cell graft. Source of these receptors: a human donor who donated a stem cell graft to a child with aplastic anemia.

This clonotype was recorded only once. This chain connects TRBV7-2 to TRBJ2-1; the match to TRBD2 covers 8 bases. CDR1 and CDR2 (germline): SGHTA, FQGNSA. V was pared by 2 bases and J by 1 base, with 4 bases of the junction left unmatched. This CDR3 is built from 16 residues. The CDR3 loop reads CASSLSGGGSYNEQFF. The CDR3 nucleotides read TGTGCCAGCAGCTTATCGGGAGGGGGTTCCTACAATGAGCAGTTCTTC. Full variable domain (remainder filled in from reference TRBV7-2 and TRBJ2-1): GAGVSQSPSNKVTEKGKDVELRCDPISGHTALYWYRQSLGQGLEFLIYFQGNSAPDKSGLPSDRFSAERTGGSVSTLTIQRTQQEDSAVYLCASSLSGGGSYNEQFFGPGTRLTVL.

The chain carries TRBV27 and TRBJ1-1; TRBD1 might be the D (6 bases). The length of the CDR3 is 14 residues. Deletions cut 2 bases from V and 6 bases from J, with 13 bases between. Germline loops: CDR1 MNHEY, CDR2 SMNVEV (reference sequence). The CDR3 DNA follows: TGTGCCAGCAGTTTAGTGCAGGGGATCGCTGAAGCTTTCTTT. As protein: CASSLVQGIAEAFF.

The table lists this clonotype with a count of one. The chain carries TRBV7-9 and TRBJ2-1; 7 bases fit TRBD2. J was trimmed by 7 bases and V by 4 bases; bases with no gene match: 7. Per the germline V gene, CDR1 is SEHNR and CDR2 is FQNEAQ (reference sequence). This CDR3 has 14 residues. The CDR3 DNA is TGTGCCAGCAGCTCCGCCGGACTAGTAAATGAGCAGTTCTTC. This gives the protein CASSSAGLVNEQFF.

This clonotype has more than one count but fewer than ten. The chain uses TRBV6-5 and TRBJ1-1; D possibly corresponds to TRBD1 (6 bases). This CDR3 is built from 15 residues. The germline V and J ends were trimmed by 2 bases and 7 bases, with 17 bases remaining between them. CDR1 is MNHEY, CDR2 SVGAGI, per germline. The CDR3 is CASSYRVVRGGEAFF. CDR3 DNA: TGTGCCAGCAGTTACCGTGTGGTCAGGGGAGGTGAAGCTTTCTTT.

CDR3 protein: CASSPGGANQPQHF. The CDR3 coding sequence is TGTGCCAGCAGCCCAGGGGGTGCAAATCAGCCCCAGCATTTT. The chain uses TRBV9 and TRBJ1-5; 7 bases map to TRBD1. The length of the CDR3 is 14 residues. Trimming removed 4 bases from V and 4 bases from J; junction bases left unmatched: 5. The germline V gene has CDR1 SGDLS and CDR2 YYNGEE.

The table lists this clonotype with a few counts. In DNA form, the CDR3 reads TGTGCCTGGAGTCGACAGGGGGCCTACTATGGCTACACCTTC. As protein: CAWSRQGAYYGYTF. The chain couples TRBV30 to TRBJ1-2; 10 bases align to TRBD1. The CDR3 consists of 14 residues. The germline V gene has CDR1 GTSNPN and CDR2 SVGIG (reference sequence). Germline trimming cut 2 bases from V and 3 bases from J; bases unmatched to any gene: 3. Using reference TRBV30 and TRBJ1-2 for the parts outside the CDR3, the full variable domain is SQTIHQWPATLVQPVGSPLSLECTVEGTSNPNLYWYRQAAGRGLQLLFYSVGIGQISSEVPQNLSASRPQDRQFILSSKKLLLSDSGFYLCAWSRQGAYYGYTFGSGTRLTVV.

This clonotype appeared once. The V call is TRBV12-3 or TRBV12-4, the J call TRBJ1-5, with 7 bases lining up with TRBD1. V lost 3 bases, J lost 4 bases, and 6 bases stayed unmatched. This CDR3 contains 15 residues. The CDR3 loop reads CASSFVGQTNQPQHF. CDR3 coding DNA: TGTGCCAGCAGTTTTGTGGGACAGACTAATCAGCCCCAGCATTTT.

This clonotype occurred many times. The V call is TRBV20-1, the J call TRBJ2-7; D not certain. The germline gives CDR1 DFQATT, CDR2 SNEGSKA (reference sequence). The length of the CDR3 is 11 residues. V lost 1 base to trimming and J lost 4 bases, with 5 bases between them. CDR3 DNA: TGCAGTGCTAGAGGCGGATACGAGCAGTACTTC. Translating gives CSARGGYEQYF.

V is TRBV3-1 and J is TRBJ1-5, with 7 bases fitting TRBD1. Germline trimming cut 0 bases from V and 8 bases from J; bases unmatched to any gene: 4. Germline V gene data show CDR1 as LGHDT and CDR2 as YNNKEL (reference sequence). The CDR3 runs 14 residues. This chain's CDR3 is CASSQDNRGKPQHF. The DNA for the CDR3 is TGTGCCAGCAGCCAAGACAACAGGGGAAAGCCCCAGCATTTT.

This clonotype was observed a few times. The CDR3 DNA is TGTGCCACCAGTGATGGCAGGGGGGCGTCCGCTTTCTTT. Protein: CATSDGRGASAFF. The chain joins TRBV24-1 to TRBJ1-1; 7 bases match TRBD1. Germline loops: CDR1 KGHDR, CDR2 SFDVKD. The junction had 8 bases not matched to a gene; V was cut back by 3 bases and J by 11 bases. CDR3 length: 13 amino acids.

This clonotype was observed a handful of times. The chain employs TRBV20-1 and TRBJ1-6; D possibly corresponds to TRBD1 (5 bases). Germline V CDR1 and CDR2: DFQATT, SNEGSKA (reference sequence). Deletions cut 2 bases from V and 7 bases from J, with 15 bases between. This CDR3 contains 15 residues. The CDR3 loop reads CSARQQVWQNSPLHF. CDR3 DNA sequence: TGCAGTGCTAGACAACAGGTTTGGCAGAATTCACCCCTCCACTTT.

In its sample, this clonotype was seen a few times. V gene TRBV18 combines with J gene TRBJ2-5; 9 bases agree with TRBD1. Looked up from germline, CDR1 is KGHSH and CDR2 is LQKENI. The CDR3 sequence is 16 residues long. J gave up 1 base and V 4 bases, and 7 bases lay outside the gene matches. The CDR3 loop is CASSLARDRAQETQYF. DNA of the CDR3: TGTGCCAGCTCACTTGCCCGGGACAGGGCCCAAGAGACCCAGTACTTC.

In its sample, this clonotype was seen a few times. The genes are TRBV5-1 and TRBJ1-1, with D possibly TRBD1 on 5 matching bases. The CDR3 extends over 16 amino acids. Germline CDR1 and CDR2: SGHRS and YFSETQ. Trimming removed 0 bases from V and 0 bases from J, with 12 bases in between. The CDR3 reads CASSLAAGNMNTEAFF. CDR3 nucleotides: TGCGCCAGCAGCTTGGCTGCAGGGAATATGAACACTGAAGCTTTCTTT.

This clonotype was observed a handful of times. The chain uses TRBV20-1 and TRBJ2-6; D gene uncertain. Germline loops: CDR1 DFQATT, CDR2 SNEGSKA (reference sequence). The length of the CDR3 is 15 residues. The V end lost 0 bases, the J end lost 0 bases, and 6 bases lay between the germline ends. CDR3 in amino acids: CSARDFLSGANVLTF. The CDR3 nucleotides read TGCAGTGCTAGAGACTTTCTCTCTGGGGCCAACGTCCTGACTTTC.

This clonotype was counted a few times. This chain joins TRBV5-4 and TRBJ1-2, with 8 bases aligning to TRBD1. This CDR3 region has 17 residues. J lost 4 bases, V lost 3 bases, and 14 bases had no gene match. The germline V gene has CDR1 SGHNT and CDR2 YYREEE (reference sequence). CDR3 DNA: TGTGCCAGCAGCTGGGGTACAGGGGGATCTGACCGCTATGGCTACACCTTC. Translation gives CASSWGTGGSDRYGYTF.

This clonotype has a handful of counts. This chain connects TRBV15 to TRBJ2-7; tentative D call: TRBD1 (6 bases). CDR3 size: 16 residues. V shed 0 bases and J shed 8 bases, with 20 bases lying between them. Germline V gene lookup returns CDR1 LNHNV and CDR2 YYDKDF (reference sequence). The CDR3 loop reads CATSRERTEVPVQQYF. CDR3 nucleotides: TGTGCCACCAGCAGAGAGAGGACAGAAGTCCCGGTCCAGCAGTACTTC.

This clonotype was counted a few times. The CDR3 DNA follows: TGTGCCAGCAGTCCAGGGGCCTCAAACTATGGCTACACCTTC. Amino acids: CASSPGASNYGYTF. The chain employs TRBV12-3 or TRBV12-4 and TRBJ1-2; possibly TRBD1 for D (6 bases). The CDR3 has 14 amino acids. V lost 5 bases and J 2 bases, leaving 12 bases between the germline ends.

This clonotype was detected once. V is TRBV7-9 and J is TRBJ1-1; D call uncertain. CDR3 length: 15 residues. Germline lookup yields CDR1 SEHNR and CDR2 FQNEAQ (reference sequence). The V end was cut by 1 base, the J end by 1 base, with 10 bases between. CDR3 in amino acids: CASSLVKAENTEAFF. For the CDR3, the DNA is TGTGCCAGCAGCTTAGTAAAGGCCGAGAACACTGAAGCTTTCTTT.

The V call is TRBV12-3 or TRBV12-4, the J call TRBJ1-2; D is unresolved. Trimming shortened V by 7 bases and J by 2 bases, and 14 bases separated the two germline ends. The CDR3 totals 14 residues. CDR3 bases: TGTGCCAGCACCACCGGGAGTCAGAACTATGGCTACACCTTC. It encodes CASTTGSQNYGYTF.

This clonotype was seen a handful of times. DNA for the CDR3: TGCAGTGCTAGAGATTCTGTAGGCGTCTGGGAGGACGAGCAGTACTTC. Translated: CSARDSVGVWEDEQYF. The rearrangement joins TRBV20-1 to TRBJ2-7; D may be TRBD2 (6 bases). This CDR3 has 16 residues. Germline values: CDR1 DFQATT, CDR2 SNEGSKA (reference sequence). Trimming took off 0 bases at V and 5 bases at J, with 20 bases between the two ends.

In this sample, this clonotype turned up once. The rearrangement links TRBV7-2 to TRBJ2-7; D is ambiguous. Deletions cut 5 bases from V and 0 bases from J, with 8 bases between. The germline CDR1 and CDR2 sequences are SGHTA and FQGNSA. CDR3 length equals 13 residues. The CDR3 DNA is TGTGCCAGCAGCCTTAGGGACTCCTACGAGCAGTACGTC. It codes for CASSLRDSYEQYV.

This clonotype was counted only a few times. The chain recombines TRBV20-1 with TRBJ2-3, with D perhaps matching TRBD2 (5 bases). Germline V gene sequence: CDR1 DFQATT, CDR2 SNEGSKA (reference sequence). Trimming removed 0 bases at V and 4 bases at J, with 11 bases between. This CDR3 region has 14 residues. The CDR3 nucleotides are TGCAGTGCTAGAGATATCGGGATTGCAGATACGCAGTATTTT. It codes for CSARDIGIADTQYF.

The chain couples TRBV5-1 to TRBJ2-3; TRBD1 is a possible D gene (6 bases). Trimming cost V 0 bases and J 2 bases, with 10 bases left between them. Germline CDR1 and CDR2: SGHRS and YFSETQ. The length of the CDR3 is 15 residues. CDR3 residues: CASSLEQGYTDTQYF. As DNA, the CDR3 is TGCGCCAGCAGCTTGGAACAGGGCTACACAGATACGCAGTATTTT.

V gene TRBV19 combines with J gene TRBJ1-5; the match to TRBD1 covers 7 bases. CDR1 LNHDA and CDR2 SQIVND come from the germline V gene (reference sequence). The CDR3 loop spans 16 amino acids. V lost 10 bases to trimming and J lost 4 bases; unmatched junction nucleotides: 16. The CDR3 DNA follows: TGTGCCACCAACAAAATCCGGGACAGTAGTAATCAGCCCCAGCATTTT. Its protein is CATNKIRDSSNQPQHF. The whole variable domain, remainder taken from reference TRBV19 and TRBJ1-5, is DGGITQSPKYLFRKEGQNVTLSCEQNLNHDAMYWYRQDPGQGLRLIYYSQIVNDFQKGDIAEGYSVSREKKESFPLTVTSAQKNPTAFYLCATNKIRDSSNQPQHFGDGTRLSIL.

In its sample, this clonotype was seen once. This sequence joins TRBV21-1 and TRBJ2-7; the D call in the table, TRBD2, was not verified against the DNA. TRBV21-1 is a pseudogene. This CDR3 region has 13 residues. CDR3 DNA sequence: TGTGCCAGCACCCTCTTCTCCTCCTACGAGCAGTACGTC. The encoded protein is CASTLFSSYEQYV.

This clonotype is medium-sized. V gene TRBV14 combines with J gene TRBJ1-2, with unresolved D. This CDR3 has 13 residues. Per germline, CDR1 SGHDN and CDR2 FVKESK. Trimming pared 3 bases from V and 5 bases from J, leaving 10 bases between. CDR3 in amino acids: CASSQGTLYGYTF. CDR3 sequence (DNA): TGTGCCAGCAGCCAGGGCACGCTATATGGCTACACCTTC.

This clonotype appeared a single time. The chain is built from TRBV4-3 and TRBJ2-2; D is unresolved. The CDR3 is 15 amino acids. The germline V and J ends were trimmed by 0 bases and 0 bases, with 5 bases remaining between them. The germline gives CDR1 LGHNA, CDR2 YSLEER. For the CDR3, the DNA is TGCGCCAGCAGCCAAGAGATCACGAACACCGGGGAGCTGTTTTTT. Its protein product is CASSQEITNTGELFF.

This chain connects TRBV18 to TRBJ1-5; 7 bases are a match to TRBD1. CDR1 and CDR2 (germline): KGHSH, LQKENI. The trim removed 4 bases at V and 3 bases at J, leaving 9 bases unmatched. The CDR3 covers 16 residues. For the CDR3, the DNA is TGTGCCAGCTCACTTGAGTCGGGACAGAACAATCAGCCCCAGCATTTT. Protein: CASSLESGQNNQPQHF.

This clonotype was observed a few times. The rearrangement joins TRBV6-1 to TRBJ2-3; D not certain. CDR1 and CDR2 (germline): MNHNS, SASEGT. The CDR3 spans 14 residues. V gave up 6 bases and J gave up 0 bases, with 10 bases separating them. CDR3 residues: CASSRDGSTDTQYF. DNA for the CDR3: TGTGCCAGCAGCCGAGACGGGAGCACAGATACGCAGTATTTT.